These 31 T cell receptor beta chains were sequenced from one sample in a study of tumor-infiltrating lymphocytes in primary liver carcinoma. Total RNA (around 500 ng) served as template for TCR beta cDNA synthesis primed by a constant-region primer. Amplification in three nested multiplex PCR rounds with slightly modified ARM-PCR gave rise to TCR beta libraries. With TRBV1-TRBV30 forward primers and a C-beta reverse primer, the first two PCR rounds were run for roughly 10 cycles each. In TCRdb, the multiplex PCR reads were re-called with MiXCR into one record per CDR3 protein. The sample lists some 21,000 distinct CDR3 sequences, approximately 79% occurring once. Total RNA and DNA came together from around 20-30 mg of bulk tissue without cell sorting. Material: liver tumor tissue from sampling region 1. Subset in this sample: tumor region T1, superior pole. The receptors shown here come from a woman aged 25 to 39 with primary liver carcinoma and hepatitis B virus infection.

The CDR3 DNA follows: TGTGCCAGCAGCTTGGCTTCCATTAGGGTGGGCGGGGAGCTGTTTTTT. Amino acid sequence: CASSLASIRVGGELFF. The chain employs TRBV11-3 and TRBJ2-2; D call uncertain. V was pared by 3 bases and J by 7 bases, with 18 bases between. The CDR3 contains 16 residues. The germline V gene has CDR1 SGHNT and CDR2 YENEEA.

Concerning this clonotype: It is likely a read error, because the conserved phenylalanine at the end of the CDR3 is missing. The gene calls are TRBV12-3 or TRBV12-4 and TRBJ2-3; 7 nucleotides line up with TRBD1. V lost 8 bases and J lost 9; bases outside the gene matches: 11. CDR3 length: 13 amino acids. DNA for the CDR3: TGTGCCAGCGGGACAGTCTACACGGACACGCAGTATATT. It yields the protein CASGTVYTDTQYI.

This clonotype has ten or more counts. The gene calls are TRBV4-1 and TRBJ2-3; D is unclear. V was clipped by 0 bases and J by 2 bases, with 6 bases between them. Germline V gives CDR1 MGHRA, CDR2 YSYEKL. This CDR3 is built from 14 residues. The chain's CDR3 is CASSQDRNTDTQYF. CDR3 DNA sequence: TGCGCCAGCAGCCAAGATCGGAACACAGATACGCAGTATTTT.

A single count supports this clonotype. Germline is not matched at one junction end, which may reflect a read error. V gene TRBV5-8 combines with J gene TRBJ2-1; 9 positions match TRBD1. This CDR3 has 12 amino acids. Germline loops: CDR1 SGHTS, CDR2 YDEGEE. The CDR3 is CASSLDRGNEQF. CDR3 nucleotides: TGTGCCAGTAGCTTGGACAGGGGCAATGAGCAGTTC.

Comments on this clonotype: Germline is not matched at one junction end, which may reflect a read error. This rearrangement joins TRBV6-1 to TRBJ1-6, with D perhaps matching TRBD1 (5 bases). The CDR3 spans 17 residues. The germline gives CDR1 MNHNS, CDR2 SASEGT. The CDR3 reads CASSAGRGPGTDSLLQF. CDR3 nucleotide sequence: TGTGCAAGCAGTGCGGGTCGAGGGCCGGGGACCGATTCACTCCTCCAATTT.

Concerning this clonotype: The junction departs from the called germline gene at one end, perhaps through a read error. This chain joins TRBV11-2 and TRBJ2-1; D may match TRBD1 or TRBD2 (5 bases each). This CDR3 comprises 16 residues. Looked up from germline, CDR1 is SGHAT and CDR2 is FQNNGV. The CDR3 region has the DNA TGTGCCAGCAGCTTAGTCGGGGCGGTAGCCTACGATGAGCAGTTCTTC. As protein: CASSLVGAVAYDEQFF.

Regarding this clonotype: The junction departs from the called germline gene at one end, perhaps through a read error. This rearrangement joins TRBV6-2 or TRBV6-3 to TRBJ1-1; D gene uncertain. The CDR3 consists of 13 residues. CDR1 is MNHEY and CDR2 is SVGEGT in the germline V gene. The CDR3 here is CTSSYQVRTQAFF. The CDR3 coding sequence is TGTACCAGCAGTTACCAGGTCCGAACCCAAGCTTTCTTT.

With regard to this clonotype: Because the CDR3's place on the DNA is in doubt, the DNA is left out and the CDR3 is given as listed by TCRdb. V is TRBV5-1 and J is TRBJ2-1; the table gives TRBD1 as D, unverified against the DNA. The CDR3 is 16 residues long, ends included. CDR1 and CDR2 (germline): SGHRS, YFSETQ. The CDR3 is CASTPSPDYSCNEQFF.

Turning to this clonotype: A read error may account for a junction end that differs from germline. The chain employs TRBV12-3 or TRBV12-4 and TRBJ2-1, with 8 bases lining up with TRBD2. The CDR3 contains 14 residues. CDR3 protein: CVSSLTGGPSLQFF. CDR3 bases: TGTGTCAGCAGTTTAACGGGAGGGCCCAGTCTGCAGTTCTTC.

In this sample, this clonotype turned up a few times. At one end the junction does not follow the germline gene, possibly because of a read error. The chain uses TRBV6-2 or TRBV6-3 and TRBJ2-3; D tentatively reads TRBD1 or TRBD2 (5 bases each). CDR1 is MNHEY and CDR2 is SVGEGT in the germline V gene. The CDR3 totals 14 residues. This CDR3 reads CASSYPGTTDTRYF. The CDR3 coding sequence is TGTGCCAGCAGTTACCCGGGGACCACAGATACGCGGTATTTT.

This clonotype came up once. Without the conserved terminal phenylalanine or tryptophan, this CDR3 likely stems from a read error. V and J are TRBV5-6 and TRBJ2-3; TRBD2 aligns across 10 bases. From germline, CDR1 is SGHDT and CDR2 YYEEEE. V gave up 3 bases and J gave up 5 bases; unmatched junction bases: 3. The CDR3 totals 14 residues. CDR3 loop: CASSSLAGVDTQYS. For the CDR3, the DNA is TGTGCCAGCAGCTCGCTAGCGGGAGTAGATACGCAGTATTCT.

This CDR3 reads CASSLFPRTGMNTEAFF. The CDR3 region has the DNA TGTGCCAGCAGCTTATTCCCCCGGACAGGTATGAACACTGAAGCTTTCTTT. V gene TRBV11-2 combines with J gene TRBJ1-1, with TRBD1 matching 7 bases. The trim removed 2 bases at V and 0 bases at J, leaving 9 bases unmatched. Looked up from germline, CDR1 is SGHAT and CDR2 is FQNNGV. The CDR3 runs 17 residues.

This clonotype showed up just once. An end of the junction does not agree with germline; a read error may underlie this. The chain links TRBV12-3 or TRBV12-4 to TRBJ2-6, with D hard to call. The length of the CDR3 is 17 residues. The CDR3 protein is CASSYVTPGSGVNVLTF. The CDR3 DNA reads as TGTGCCAGCAGTTATGTGACGCCGGGTTCTGGGGTCAACGTCCTGACTTTC.

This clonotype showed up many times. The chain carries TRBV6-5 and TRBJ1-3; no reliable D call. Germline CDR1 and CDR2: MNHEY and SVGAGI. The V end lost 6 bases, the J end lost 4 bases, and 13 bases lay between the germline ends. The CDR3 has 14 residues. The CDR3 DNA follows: TGTGCCAGCAGACTAACGGCGGCAGGAAACACCATATATTTT. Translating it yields CASRLTAAGNTIYF.

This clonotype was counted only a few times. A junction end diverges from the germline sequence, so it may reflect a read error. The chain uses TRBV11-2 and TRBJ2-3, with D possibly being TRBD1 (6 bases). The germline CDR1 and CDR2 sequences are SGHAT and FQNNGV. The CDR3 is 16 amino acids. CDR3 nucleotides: TGTACCAGCAGCCGTACGCGACAGGTAAGGGGAGATACGCAGTATTTT. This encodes CTSSRTRQVRGDTQYF.

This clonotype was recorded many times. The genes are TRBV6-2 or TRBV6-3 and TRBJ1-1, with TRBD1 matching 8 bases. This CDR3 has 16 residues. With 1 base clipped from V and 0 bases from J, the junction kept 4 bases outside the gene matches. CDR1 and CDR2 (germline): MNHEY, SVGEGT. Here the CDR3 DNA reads TGTGCCAGCAGTTACTTCTGGGACAGGATGAACACTGAAGCTTTCTTT. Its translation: CASSYFWDRMNTEAFF.

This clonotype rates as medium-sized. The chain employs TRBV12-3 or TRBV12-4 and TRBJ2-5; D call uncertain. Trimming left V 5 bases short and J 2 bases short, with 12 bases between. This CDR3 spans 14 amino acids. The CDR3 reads CASSVPGSQETQYF. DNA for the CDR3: TGTGCCAGCAGTGTGCCAGGCTCACAAGAGACCCAGTACTTC.

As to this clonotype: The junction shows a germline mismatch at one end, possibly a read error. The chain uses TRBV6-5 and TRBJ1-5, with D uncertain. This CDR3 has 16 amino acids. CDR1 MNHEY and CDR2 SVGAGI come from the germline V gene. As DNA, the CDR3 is TGTCCCAGCAGTCCAACACATGGCCCCCTCGGTCAGCCCCAGCATTTC. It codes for CPSSPTHGPLGQPQHF.

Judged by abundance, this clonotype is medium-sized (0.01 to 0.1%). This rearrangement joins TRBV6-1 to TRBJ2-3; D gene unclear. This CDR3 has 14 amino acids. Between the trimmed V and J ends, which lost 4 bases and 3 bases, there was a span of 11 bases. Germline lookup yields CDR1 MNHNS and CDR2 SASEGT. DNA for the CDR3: TGTGCCAGCAGTGCTGTGTGGTTTACAGATACGCAGTATTTT. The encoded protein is CASSAVWFTDTQYF.

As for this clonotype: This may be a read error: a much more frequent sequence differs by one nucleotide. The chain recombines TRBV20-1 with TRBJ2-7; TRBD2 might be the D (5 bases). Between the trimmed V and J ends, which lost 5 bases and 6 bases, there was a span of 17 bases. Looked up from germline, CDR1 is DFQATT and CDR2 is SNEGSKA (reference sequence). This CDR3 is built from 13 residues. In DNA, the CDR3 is TGCAGTGCTCCCCAGGACTTCGTGACCGAGCAGTACTTC. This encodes CSAPQDFVTEQYF.

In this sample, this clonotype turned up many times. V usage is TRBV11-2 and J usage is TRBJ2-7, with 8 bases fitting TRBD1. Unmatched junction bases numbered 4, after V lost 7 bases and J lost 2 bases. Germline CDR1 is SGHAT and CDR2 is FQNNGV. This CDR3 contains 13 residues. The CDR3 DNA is TGTGCCAGCATAGGGGACAGGACCTACGAGCAGTACTTC. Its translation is CASIGDRTYEQYF.

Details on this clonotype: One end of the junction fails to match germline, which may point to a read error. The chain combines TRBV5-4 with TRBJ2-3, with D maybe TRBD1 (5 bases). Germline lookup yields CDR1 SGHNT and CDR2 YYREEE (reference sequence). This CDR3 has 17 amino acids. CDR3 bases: TGTGTCAGCAGCCTAGACGGACACCCTCCACCCACGGATACGCAGTATTTT. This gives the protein CVSSLDGHPPPTDTQYF.

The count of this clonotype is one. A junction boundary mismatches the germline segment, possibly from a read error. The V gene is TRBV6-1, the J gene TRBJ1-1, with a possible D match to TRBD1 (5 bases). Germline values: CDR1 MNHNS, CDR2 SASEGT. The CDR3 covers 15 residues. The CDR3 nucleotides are TGTGCCAGCGATTTTAGGACATGGATGAAGACTGAAGCTTTCTTT. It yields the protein CASDFRTWMKTEAFF.

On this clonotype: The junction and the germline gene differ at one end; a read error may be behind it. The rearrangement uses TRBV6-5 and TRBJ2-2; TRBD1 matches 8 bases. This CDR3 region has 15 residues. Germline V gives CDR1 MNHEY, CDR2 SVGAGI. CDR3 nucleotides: TGTGCGAGCAGTCTGCGGACAGGGTTCACCGGGAAGCTGTTTTTT. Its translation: CASSLRTGFTGKLFF.

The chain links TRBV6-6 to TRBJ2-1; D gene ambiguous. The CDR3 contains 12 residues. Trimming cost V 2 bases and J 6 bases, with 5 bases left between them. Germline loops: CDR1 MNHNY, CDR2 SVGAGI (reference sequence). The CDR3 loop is CASSYEANEQFF. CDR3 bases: TGTGCCAGCAGTTACGAAGCCAATGAGCAGTTCTTC.

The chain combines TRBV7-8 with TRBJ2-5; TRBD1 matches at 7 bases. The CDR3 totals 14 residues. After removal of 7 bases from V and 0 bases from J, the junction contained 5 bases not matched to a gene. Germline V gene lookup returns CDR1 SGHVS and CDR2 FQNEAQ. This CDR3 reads CASIRDSYQETQYF. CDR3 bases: TGTGCCAGCATTCGGGACAGTTACCAAGAGACCCAGTACTTC.

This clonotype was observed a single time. In DNA form, the CDR3 reads TGTGCCAGCAGCCTGCTCAGGGGCGATATCTGCTACGAGCAGTACTTC. Amino acids: CASSLLRGDICYEQYF. The V call is TRBV5-8, the J call TRBJ2-7; D perhaps matches TRBD1 (6 bases). This CDR3 has 16 amino acids. V was clipped by 4 bases and J by 3 bases, with 20 bases between them. Per the germline V gene, CDR1 is SGHTS and CDR2 is YDEGEE. The full variable domain, completed using reference TRBV5-8 and TRBJ2-7, is EAGVTQSPTHLIKTRGQQATLRCSPISGHTSVYWYQQALGLGLQFLLWYDEGEERNRGNFPPRFSGRQFPNYSSELNVNALELEDSALYLCASSLLRGDICYEQYFGPGTRLTVT.

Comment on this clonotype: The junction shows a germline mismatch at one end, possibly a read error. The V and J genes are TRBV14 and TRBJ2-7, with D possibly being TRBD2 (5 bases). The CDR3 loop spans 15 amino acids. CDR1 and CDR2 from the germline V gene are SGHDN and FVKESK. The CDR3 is CSSSQAARTDYERYF. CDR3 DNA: TGTTCCAGCAGCCAGGCGGCGAGGACTGACTACGAGCGGTACTTC. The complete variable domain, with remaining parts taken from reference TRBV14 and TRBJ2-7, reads EAGVTQFPSHSVIEKGQTVTLRCDPISGHDNLYWYRRVMGKEIKFLLHFVKESKQDESGMPNNRFLAERTGGTYSTLKVQPAELEDSGVYFCSSSQAARTDYERYFGPGTRLTVT.

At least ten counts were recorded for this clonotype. DNA for the CDR3: TGTGCCAGCAGCGTAGATTCCGGGGAGCTGTTTTTT. The encoded protein is CASSVDSGELFF. The gene calls are TRBV9 and TRBJ2-2; D is ambiguous. The CDR3 covers 12 residues. V was shortened by 0 bases and J by 6 bases, with 3 bases between the two germline ends. Germline lookup yields CDR1 SGDLS and CDR2 YYNGEE.

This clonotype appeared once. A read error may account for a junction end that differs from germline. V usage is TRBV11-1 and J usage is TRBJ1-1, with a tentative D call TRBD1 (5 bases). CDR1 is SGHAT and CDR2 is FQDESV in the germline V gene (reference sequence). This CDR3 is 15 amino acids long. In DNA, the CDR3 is TGTGACAGCAGCTCAACCGGGGCAGTGAACACTGAGGCTTTCTTT. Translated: CDSSSTGAVNTEAFF. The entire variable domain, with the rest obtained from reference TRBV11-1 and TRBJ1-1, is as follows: EAEVAQSPRYKITEKSQAVAFWCDPISGHATLYWYRQILGQGPELLVQFQDESVVDDSQLPKDRFSAERLKGVDSTLKIQPAELGDSAMYLCDSSSTGAVNTEAFFGQGTRLTVV.

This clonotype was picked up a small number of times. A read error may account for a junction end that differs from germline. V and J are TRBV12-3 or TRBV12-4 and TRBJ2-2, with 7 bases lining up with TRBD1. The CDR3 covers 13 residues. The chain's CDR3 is CANSLTGIGELLF. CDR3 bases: TGTGCCAACAGTTTGACAGGGATTGGGGAGCTGTTATTT.